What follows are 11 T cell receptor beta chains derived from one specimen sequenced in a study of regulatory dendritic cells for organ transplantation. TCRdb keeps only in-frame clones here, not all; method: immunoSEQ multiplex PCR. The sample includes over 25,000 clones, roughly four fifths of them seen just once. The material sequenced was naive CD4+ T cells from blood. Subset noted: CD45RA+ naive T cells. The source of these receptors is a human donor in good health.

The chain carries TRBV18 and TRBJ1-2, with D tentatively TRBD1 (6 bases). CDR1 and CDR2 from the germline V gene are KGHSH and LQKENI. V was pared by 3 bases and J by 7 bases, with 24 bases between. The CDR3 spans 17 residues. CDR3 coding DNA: TGTGCCAGCTCACCCTCCGGGGGGGGGCCAGGAATAGGTGGCTACACCTTC. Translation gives CASSPSGGGPGIGGYTF.

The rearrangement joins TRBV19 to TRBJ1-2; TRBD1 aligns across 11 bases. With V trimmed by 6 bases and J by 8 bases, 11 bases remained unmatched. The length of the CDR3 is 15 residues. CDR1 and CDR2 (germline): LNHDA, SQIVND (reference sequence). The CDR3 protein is CASRDRGQLAGGYTF. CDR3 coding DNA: TGTGCCAGTAGGGACAGGGGGCAGCTGGCTGGGGGCTACACCTTC.

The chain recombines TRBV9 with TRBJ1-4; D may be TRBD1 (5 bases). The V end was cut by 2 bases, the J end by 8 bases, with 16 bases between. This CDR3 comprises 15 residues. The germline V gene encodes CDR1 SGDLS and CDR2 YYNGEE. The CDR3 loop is CASSVQGSGEEKLFF. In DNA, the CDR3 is TGTGCCAGCAGCGTTCAGGGCAGTGGAGAGGAAAAACTGTTTTTT.

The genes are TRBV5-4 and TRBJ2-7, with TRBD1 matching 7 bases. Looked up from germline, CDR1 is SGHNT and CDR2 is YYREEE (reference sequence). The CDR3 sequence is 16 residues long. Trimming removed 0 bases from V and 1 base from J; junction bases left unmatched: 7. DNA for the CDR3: TGTGCCAGCAGCTTGGGACAGGGCGACCCTTCCTACGAGCAGTACTTC. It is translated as CASSLGQGDPSYEQYF.

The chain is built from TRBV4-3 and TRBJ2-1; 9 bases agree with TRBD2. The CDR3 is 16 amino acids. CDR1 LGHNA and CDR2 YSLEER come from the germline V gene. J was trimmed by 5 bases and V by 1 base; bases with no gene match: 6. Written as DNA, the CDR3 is TGCGCCAGCAGCCAAGGAACTAGCGGGTCGAACAATGAGCAGTTCTTC. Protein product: CASSQGTSGSNNEQFF.

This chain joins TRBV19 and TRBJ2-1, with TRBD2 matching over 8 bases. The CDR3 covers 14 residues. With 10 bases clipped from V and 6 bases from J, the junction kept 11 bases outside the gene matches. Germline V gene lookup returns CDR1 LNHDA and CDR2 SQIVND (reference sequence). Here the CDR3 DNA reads TGTGCCACCAAAAGGACGGGGGGGCCCAATGAGCAGTTCTTC. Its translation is CATKRTGGPNEQFF.

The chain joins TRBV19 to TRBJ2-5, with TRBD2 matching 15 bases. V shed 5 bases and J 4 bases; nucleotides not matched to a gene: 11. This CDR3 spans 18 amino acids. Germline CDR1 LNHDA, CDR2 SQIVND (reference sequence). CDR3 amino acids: CASSAPGLAGGLPETQYF. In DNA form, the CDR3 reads TGTGCCAGTAGTGCTCCGGGACTAGCGGGGGGATTGCCAGAGACCCAGTACTTC.

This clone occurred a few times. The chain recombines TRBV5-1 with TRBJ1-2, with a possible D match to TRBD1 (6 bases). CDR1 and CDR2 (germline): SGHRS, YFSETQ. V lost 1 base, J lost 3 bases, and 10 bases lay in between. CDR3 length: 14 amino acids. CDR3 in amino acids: CASSLTGFDYGYTF. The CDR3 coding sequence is TGCGCCAGCAGCTTGACAGGGTTTGACTATGGCTACACCTTC.

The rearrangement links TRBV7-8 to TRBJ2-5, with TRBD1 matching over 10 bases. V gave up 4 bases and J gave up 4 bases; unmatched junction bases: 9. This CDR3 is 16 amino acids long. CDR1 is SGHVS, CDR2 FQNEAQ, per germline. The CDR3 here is CASSSGQGNGGETQYF. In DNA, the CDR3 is TGTGCCAGCAGCTCGGGACAGGGGAACGGTGGAGAGACCCAGTACTTC.

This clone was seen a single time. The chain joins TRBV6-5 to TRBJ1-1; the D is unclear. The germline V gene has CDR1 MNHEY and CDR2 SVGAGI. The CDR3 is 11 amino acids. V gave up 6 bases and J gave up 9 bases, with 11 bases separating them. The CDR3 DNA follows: TGTGCCAGCAGATTGACGGGAAAAGCTTTCTTT. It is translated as CASRLTGKAFF.

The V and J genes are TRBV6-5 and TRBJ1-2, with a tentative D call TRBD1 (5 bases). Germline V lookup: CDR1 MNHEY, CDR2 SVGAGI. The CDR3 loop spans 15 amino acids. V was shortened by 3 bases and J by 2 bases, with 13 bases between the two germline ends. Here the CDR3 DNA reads TGTGCCAGCAGTTATAACCTACAGGACAACTATGGCTACACCTTC. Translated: CASSYNLQDNYGYTF.